This T cell receptor beta chain was found in a study of blood T cell repertoires in COVID-19. Whole-study context: The analysed material was cDNA or gDNA that came from T cells, B-cell-depleted T cells, or PBMCs.

The CDR3 spans 17 residues. The V gene end was trimmed by 0 bases and the J gene end by 2 bases; junction bases not matched to a gene: 6. Germline assignment: CDR1 SGHTA and CDR2 FQGNSA. The cohort comprised adults aged about 18 to 100 years residing in around 25 US areas. Assignment of participants to cohorts was predicated upon participant-reported clinical history. Data came from immunoSEQ multiplex PCR; TCRdb stores just in-frame clones and leaves some out. The sample yields just over 300,000 clones, approximately 83% seen once. The rearrangement uses TRBV7-2 and TRBJ2-5; the match to TRBD2 covers 10 bases. The TCR originated in a man aged 25-45 years who had recovered from COVID-19. Source material: PBMCs or T cells enriched from blood (not recorded which). CDR3 DNA: TGTGCCAGCAGCTTAGCTCCCCTAGCGGGGGTACAAGAGACCCAGTACTTC. Its translation is CASSLAPLAGVQETQYF.